The text below deals with one T cell receptor (beta chain). Its matching antigen is unknown. This entry is derived from a study of siplizumab effects on memory and regulatory T cells. Study-level points and caveats: Researchers did not confirm the suppressive function of proliferating Tregs from siplizumab cultures. Naive T cells seemed more diverse than memory cells; they also seemed major alloresponse contributors.

Assay: immunoSEQ multiplex PCR; the TCRdb copy retains only in-frame clones and omits some. The table records approximately 50,000 clones, about 93% of them present only once. V was pared by 7 bases and J by 0 bases, with 6 bases of the junction left unmatched. CDR1 is SNHLY and CDR2 is FYNNEI in the germline V gene. The CDR3 spans 14 residues. Sequencing was performed on CD8+ T cells sorted from blood. The chain has TRBV2 and TRBJ2-7, with TRBD2 identical over 7 bases. The sequence came from a human donor in good health. The DNA of the CDR3 is TGTGCCAGCACCTGGACGGGGGGCTCCTACGAGCAGTACTTC. Its protein is CASTWTGGSYEQYF.